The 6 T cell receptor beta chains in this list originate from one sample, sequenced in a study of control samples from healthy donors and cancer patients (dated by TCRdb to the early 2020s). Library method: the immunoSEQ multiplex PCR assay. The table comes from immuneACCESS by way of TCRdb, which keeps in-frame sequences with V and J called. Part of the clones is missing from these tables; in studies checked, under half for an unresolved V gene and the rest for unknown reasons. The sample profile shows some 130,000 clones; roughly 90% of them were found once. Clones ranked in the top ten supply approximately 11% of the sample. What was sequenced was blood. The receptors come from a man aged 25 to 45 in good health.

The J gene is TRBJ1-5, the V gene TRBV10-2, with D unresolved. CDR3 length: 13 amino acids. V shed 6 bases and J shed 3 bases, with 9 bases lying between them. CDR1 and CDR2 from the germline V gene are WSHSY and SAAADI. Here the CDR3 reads CASRSGVNQPQHF. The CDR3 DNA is TGCGCCAGCAGATCGGGAGTCAATCAGCCCCAGCATTTT.

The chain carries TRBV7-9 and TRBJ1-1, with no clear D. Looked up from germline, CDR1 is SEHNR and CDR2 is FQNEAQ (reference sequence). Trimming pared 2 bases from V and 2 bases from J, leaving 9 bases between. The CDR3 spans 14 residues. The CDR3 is CASSLPGSNTEAFF. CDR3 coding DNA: TGTGCCAGCAGCTTACCAGGCTCAAACACTGAAGCTTTCTTT.

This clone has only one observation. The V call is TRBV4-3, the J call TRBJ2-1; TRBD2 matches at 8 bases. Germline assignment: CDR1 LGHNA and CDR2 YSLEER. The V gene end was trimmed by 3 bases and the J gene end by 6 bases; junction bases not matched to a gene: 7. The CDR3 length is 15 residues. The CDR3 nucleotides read TGCGCCAGCAGCCACCACCGGGAGGGTGGCAATGAGCAGTTCTTC. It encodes CASSHHREGGNEQFF.

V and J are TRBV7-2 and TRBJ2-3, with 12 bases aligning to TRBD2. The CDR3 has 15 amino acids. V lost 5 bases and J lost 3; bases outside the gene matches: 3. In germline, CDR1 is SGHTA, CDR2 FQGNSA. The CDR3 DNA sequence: TGTGCCAGCAGCCCTAGCGGGAGGGGAACAGATACGCAGTATTTT. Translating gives CASSPSGRGTDTQYF.

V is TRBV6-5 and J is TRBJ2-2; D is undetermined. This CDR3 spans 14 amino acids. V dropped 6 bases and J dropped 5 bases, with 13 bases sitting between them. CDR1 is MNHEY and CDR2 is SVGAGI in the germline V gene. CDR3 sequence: CASSPIPPTGELFF. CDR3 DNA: TGTGCCAGCAGCCCAATCCCGCCAACCGGGGAGCTGTTTTTT.

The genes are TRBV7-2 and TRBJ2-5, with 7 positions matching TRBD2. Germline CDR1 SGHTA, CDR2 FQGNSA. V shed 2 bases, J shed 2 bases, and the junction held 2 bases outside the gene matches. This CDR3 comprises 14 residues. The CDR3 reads CASSLLGGQETQYF. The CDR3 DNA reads TGTGCCAGCAGCTTATTGGGGGGGCAAGAGACCCAGTACTTC.